Sequencing of this TCR beta chain was carried out in a study of blood T cell repertoires in COVID-19. Overall study: T cells, B-cell-depleted T cells, or PBMCs provided the cDNA or gDNA that served as material.

Germline loops: CDR1 SGHTA, CDR2 FQGNSA. CDR3 length: 15 amino acids. V dropped 5 bases and J dropped 2; count of bases not matched to a gene: 8. The method was immunoSEQ multiplex PCR; TCRdb's version includes in-frame clones alone and lacks a portion of them. Counted here are 150,000 to 200,000 clones, approximately 86% occurring once; the ten biggest clones make up 2.5% to 3%. The TCR originated in a man aged 40-55 years with active or convalescent COVID-19. J is TRBJ1-1 and V is TRBV7-2, with TRBD1 matching 7 bases. Sequencing used peripheral blood. CDR3 loop: CASSQRQGFNTEAFF. DNA for the CDR3: TGTGCCAGCAGCCAACGACAGGGATTCAACACTGAAGCTTTCTTT.